The 30 T cell receptor beta chains below were found in one sample sequenced in a study of siplizumab effects on memory and regulatory T cells. Some clones are missing from TCRdb's copy, which holds only in-frame ones; the method was immunoSEQ multiplex PCR. The sample has tens of thousands of clones, roughly 97% seen once; the top ten hold 0.64%. The specimen was naive CD4+ T cells sorted from blood. These receptors originate from a human donor in good health.

The V call is TRBV15, the J call TRBJ2-7; D is possibly TRBD1 or TRBD2 (7 bases each). Germline V gene sequence: CDR1 LNHNV, CDR2 YYDKDF (reference sequence). Trimming shortened V by 4 bases and J by 7 bases, and 23 bases separated the two germline ends. The length of the CDR3 is 16 residues. The CDR3 is CATSTGGGQSTMEQYF. DNA for the CDR3: TGTGCCACCAGCACAGGGGGGGGACAGAGTACGATGGAGCAGTACTTC.

This clone was recorded only once. This chain connects TRBV5-4 to TRBJ2-3, with D unresolved. The CDR3 is made up of 15 amino acids. Germline values: CDR1 SGHNT, CDR2 YYREEE (reference sequence). The V end lost 0 bases, the J end lost 0 bases, and 8 bases lay between the germline ends. The CDR3 reads CASSLGPVSTDTQYF. DNA for the CDR3: TGTGCCAGCAGCTTGGGGCCAGTTAGCACAGATACGCAGTATTTT.

The chain couples TRBV5-8 to TRBJ2-1, with D perhaps matching TRBD1 (6 bases). The length of the CDR3 is 14 residues. CDR1 and CDR2 from the germline V gene are SGHTS and YDEGEE. With 4 bases removed from V and 6 bases from J, the gap between germline ends came to 14 bases. Here the CDR3 DNA reads TGTGCCAGCAGCACAGGGACCAAGGGCAATGAGCAGTTCTTC. Residues: CASSTGTKGNEQFF.

This rearrangement joins TRBV5-6 to TRBJ2-5, with 7 bases aligning to TRBD2. J gave up 6 bases and V 4 bases, and 6 bases lay outside the gene matches. Germline V gene lookup returns CDR1 SGHDT and CDR2 YYEEEE. The CDR3 consists of 13 residues. DNA for the CDR3: TGTGCCAGCAGCCCTGGGGGGGAAAAGACCCAGTACTTC. Translating it yields CASSPGGEKTQYF.

The chain has TRBV9 and TRBJ1-2, with D possibly matching TRBD1 (5 bases). V was trimmed by 2 bases and J by 5 bases, leaving 7 bases between them. Germline V gives CDR1 SGDLS, CDR2 YYNGEE. This CDR3 has 12 amino acids. The CDR3 loop reads CASSVTGYGYTF. Written as DNA, the CDR3 is TGTGCCAGCAGCGTCACAGGATATGGCTACACCTTC. The whole variable domain, remainder taken from reference TRBV9 and TRBJ1-2, is DSGVTQTPKHLITATGQRVTLRCSPRSGDLSVYWYQQSLDQGLQFLIQYYNGEERAKGNILERFSAQQFPDLHSELNLSSLELGDSALYFCASSVTGYGYTFGSGTRLTVV.

V and J are TRBV19 and TRBJ1-2; no firm D call. This CDR3 has 14 residues. Trimming removed 6 bases at V and 7 bases at J, with 18 bases between. Germline loops: CDR1 LNHDA, CDR2 SQIVND (reference sequence). CDR3 nucleotide sequence: TGTGCCAGTAGAGCTACAGAAGGCGGAGGTGGCTACACCTTC. Its translation is CASRATEGGGGYTF.

The gene calls are TRBV30 and TRBJ2-5, with 14 bases fitting TRBD2. Looked up from germline, CDR1 is GTSNPN and CDR2 is SVGIG (reference sequence). V lost 3 bases to trimming and J lost 5 bases; unmatched junction nucleotides: 8. This CDR3 spans 16 amino acids. The DNA for the CDR3 is TGTGCCTGGAGCGGGACTAGCGGGAGTTTGAGGGAGACCCAGTACTTC. It encodes CAWSGTSGSLRETQYF.

This rearrangement joins TRBV5-5 to TRBJ2-7; the match to TRBD2 covers 10 bases. CDR1 SGHKS and CDR2 YYEKEE come from the germline V gene (reference sequence). This CDR3 has 15 residues. V dropped 4 bases and J dropped 2; count of bases not matched to a gene: 6. CDR3 bases: TGTGCCAGCAGCCGCCGGACTAGCGGACCCTACGAGCAGTACTTC. Translating gives CASSRRTSGPYEQYF.

This chain connects TRBV7-9 to TRBJ1-4; TRBD1 might be the D (5 bases). The ends were cut back, 4 bases at V and 8 bases at J, with 11 bases in the middle. This CDR3 has 13 residues. From germline, CDR1 is SEHNR and CDR2 FQNEAQ (reference sequence). This CDR3 is CASSYQGWEKLFF. The CDR3 DNA reads as TGTGCCAGCAGCTACCAGGGTTGGGAAAAACTGTTTTTT.

The J gene is TRBJ2-2, the V gene TRBV9, with a tentative D call TRBD1 (5 bases). Between the trimmed V and J ends, which lost 2 bases and 5 bases, there was a span of 13 bases. CDR1 SGDLS and CDR2 YYNGEE come from the germline V gene. The length of the CDR3 is 15 residues. CDR3 sequence: CASSVGLRQTGELFF. CDR3 in DNA: TGTGCCAGCAGCGTGGGGCTCAGGCAAACCGGGGAGCTGTTTTTT.

The rearrangement links TRBV10-3 to TRBJ2-2; no firm D call. The CDR3 extends over 17 amino acids. The germline V gene has CDR1 ENHRY and CDR2 SYGVKD. V was pared by 0 bases and J by 2 bases, with 13 bases between. The CDR3 sequence is CAISESNRSINTGELFF. The DNA for the CDR3 is TGTGCCATCAGTGAGTCAAACAGATCGATCAACACCGGGGAGCTGTTTTTT.

The chain combines TRBV6-4 with TRBJ2-1, with 11 bases that match TRBD2. Germline trimming cut 2 bases from V and 8 bases from J; bases unmatched to any gene: 8. CDR1 MRHNA and CDR2 SNTAGT come from the germline V gene. CDR3 size: 16 residues. Here the CDR3 reads CASSDEIAGGNHEQFF. The CDR3 nucleotides are TGTGCCAGCAGTGACGAAATAGCGGGAGGGAATCATGAGCAGTTCTTC.

The rearrangement links TRBV19 to TRBJ2-1; TRBD2 agrees at 13 bases. The CDR3 is 15 amino acids. CDR1 and CDR2 from the germline V gene are LNHDA and SQIVND (reference sequence). The J segment lost 5 bases and the V segment lost 6 bases, leaving 4 bases of the junction unmatched. The DNA for the CDR3 is TGTGCCAGTAGCGGGACTAGCGGGGCTAACAATGAGCAGTTCTTC. As protein: CASSGTSGANNEQFF.

This chain connects TRBV5-1 to TRBJ1-2; 8 nucleotides agree with TRBD1. Trimming took 4 bases from V and 3 from J; bases not matched to a gene: 2. The germline gives CDR1 SGHRS, CDR2 YFSETQ. CDR3 size: 13 residues. The CDR3 loop is CASSQDRDYGYTF. The CDR3, as DNA: TGCGCCAGCAGCCAGGACAGGGACTATGGCTACACCTTC.

The chain recombines TRBV6-5 with TRBJ2-1; D possibly matches TRBD1 or TRBD2 (5 bases each). The CDR3 length is 13 residues. CDR1 and CDR2 (germline): MNHEY, SVGAGI. With 5 bases removed from V and 2 bases from J, the gap between germline ends came to 7 bases. This chain's CDR3 is CASSRDPYNEQFF. CDR3 DNA sequence: TGTGCCAGCAGTCGGGACCCCTACAATGAGCAGTTCTTC.

This clone was counted only a few times. CDR3 nucleotide sequence: TGTGCCAGCAGCTTAATGGTGAGCAATCAGCCCCAGCATTTT. This translates into CASSLMVSNQPQHF. The chain has TRBV7-2 and TRBJ1-5; D is uncertain. V was cut by 2 bases and J by 1 base, with 6 bases left in between. CDR1 is SGHTA and CDR2 is FQGNSA in the germline V gene. The CDR3 is 14 amino acids.

The chain links TRBV5-8 to TRBJ2-7; 9 bases align to TRBD1. V dropped 0 bases and J dropped 3; count of bases not matched to a gene: 4. CDR3 length: 15 residues. Germline assignment: CDR1 SGHTS and CDR2 YDEGEE. The chain's CDR3 is CASSLAGTGLYEQYF. DNA for the CDR3: TGTGCCAGCAGCTTGGCTGGGACAGGGCTCTACGAGCAGTACTTC.

V usage is TRBV6-1 and J usage is TRBJ2-7; D possibly corresponds to TRBD2 (6 bases). The CDR3 spans 12 residues. CDR1 and CDR2 (germline): MNHNS, SASEGT. Trimming removed 10 bases at V and 0 bases at J, with 10 bases between. The CDR3 is CAIVAASYEQYF. DNA of the CDR3: TGTGCCATCGTAGCGGCCTCCTACGAGCAGTACTTC.

The chain recombines TRBV28 with TRBJ2-7; D call uncertain. The germline V gene has CDR1 MDHEN and CDR2 SYDVKM. There are 13 residues in the CDR3. With 2 bases removed from V and 1 base from J, the gap between germline ends came to 6 bases. For the CDR3, the DNA is TGTGCCAGCAGTTTACTCTTTTCCTACGAGCAGTACTTC. It is translated as CASSLLFSYEQYF.

The table lists this clone with a count of one. The V gene is TRBV18, the J gene TRBJ2-7, with 7 bases lining up with TRBD1. The V gene's germline CDR1 is KGHSH and CDR2 LQKENI. V was clipped by 3 bases and J by 0 bases; unmatched bases: 2. The CDR3 contains 14 residues. Here the CDR3 DNA reads TGTGCCAGCTCACCTCGGGACAGCTCCTACGAGCAGTACTTC. Translation gives CASSPRDSSYEQYF.

This chain joins TRBV5-4 and TRBJ1-1, with 7 nucleotides matching TRBD1. Germline values: CDR1 SGHNT, CDR2 YYREEE (reference sequence). CDR3 size: 15 residues. V lost 0 bases to trimming and J lost 1 base; unmatched junction nucleotides: 3. CDR3 sequence (DNA): TGTGCCAGCAGCTTGGAGGGGGCGAGGAACACTGAAGCTTTCTTT. It is translated as CASSLEGARNTEAFF.

V is TRBV6-1 and J is TRBJ1-5; D gene unclear. The CDR3 extends over 15 amino acids. V lost 5 bases to trimming and J lost 0 bases, with 11 bases between them. Germline V lookup: CDR1 MNHNS, CDR2 SASEGT. CDR3 DNA: TGTGCCAGCAGTCCGGGAGCTTATAGCAATCAGCCCCAGCATTTT. It translates to CASSPGAYSNQPQHF.

The chain links TRBV18 to TRBJ2-5; a weak D match, TRBD1 (7 bases). The CDR3 is 15 amino acids. Germline V CDR1 and CDR2: KGHSH, LQKENI. Trimming pared 1 base from V and 4 bases from J, leaving 13 bases between. DNA for the CDR3: TGTGCCAGCTCACCACAGGCTCAGGGGGGAGAGACCCAGTACTTC. Translating it yields CASSPQAQGGETQYF. Full variable domain (missing parts from reference TRBV18 and TRBJ2-5): NAGVMQNPRHLVRRRGQEARLRCSPMKGHSHVYWYRQLPEEGLKFMVYLQKENIIDESGMPKERFSAEFPKEGPSILRIQQVVRGDSAAYFCASSPQAQGGETQYFGPGTRLLVL.

The J gene is TRBJ1-1, the V gene TRBV9; D not resolved. The V gene lost 3 bases and the J gene lost 1 base, with 10 bases spanning the gap. CDR1 SGDLS and CDR2 YYNGEE come from the germline V gene. The CDR3 length is 14 residues. CDR3 residues: CASSEISTNTEAFF. CDR3 coding DNA: TGTGCCAGCAGCGAAATATCCACGAACACTGAAGCTTTCTTT.

This rearrangement joins TRBV5-5 to TRBJ1-2; D unclear. Germline V gives CDR1 SGHKS, CDR2 YYEKEE (reference sequence). V lost 0 bases to trimming and J lost 0 bases, with 3 bases between them. The CDR3 extends over 13 amino acids. The CDR3 loop reads CASSLAANYGYTF. The CDR3 DNA follows: TGTGCCAGCAGCTTGGCGGCTAACTATGGCTACACCTTC.

This chain joins TRBV19 and TRBJ1-3; D unclear. The CDR3 contains 18 residues. The germline V gene has CDR1 LNHDA and CDR2 SQIVND (reference sequence). V was cut by 4 bases and J by 0 bases, with 19 bases left in between. This CDR3 is CASSRRSDGGTSGNTIYF. CDR3 DNA sequence: TGTGCCAGTAGTAGGAGATCCGACGGAGGCACCTCTGGAAACACCATATATTTT.

The chain has TRBV9 and TRBJ2-1; 9 nucleotides match TRBD2. V was clipped by 4 bases and J by 8 bases; unmatched bases: 16. This CDR3 is 17 amino acids long. Germline V gene sequence: CDR1 SGDLS, CDR2 YYNGEE. CDR3 sequence: CASSSGVAGAPMDEQFF. The CDR3 DNA is TGTGCCAGCAGCTCCGGAGTAGCGGGAGCCCCTATGGATGAGCAGTTCTTC.

This clone was detected only once. This chain links TRBV7-6 with TRBJ2-5; 8 nucleotides line up with TRBD1. J was trimmed by 5 bases and V by 7 bases; bases with no gene match: 12. This CDR3 spans 15 amino acids. From germline, CDR1 is SGHVS and CDR2 FNYEAQ. CDR3 protein: CASTKEGTGGETQYF. CDR3 in DNA: TGTGCCAGCACCAAAGAGGGGACAGGAGGGGAGACCCAGTACTTC.

This chain uses TRBV6-5 with TRBJ2-7; TRBD1 matches at 7 bases. J was trimmed by 2 bases and V by 9 bases; bases with no gene match: 7. This CDR3 has 13 residues. CDR1 and CDR2 from the germline V gene are MNHEY and SVGAGI. CDR3 amino acids: CASAGTETYEQYF. In nucleotides, the CDR3 is TGTGCCAGTGCCGGGACAGAGACCTACGAGCAGTACTTC.

This rearrangement joins TRBV5-1 to TRBJ2-3; D not certain. CDR1 and CDR2 from the germline V gene are SGHRS and YFSETQ. There are 14 residues in the CDR3. V was clipped by 5 bases and J by 3 bases, with 13 bases between them. This CDR3 is CASRERANTDTQYF. The DNA of the CDR3 is TGCGCCAGCAGGGAAAGGGCTAATACAGATACGCAGTATTTT.